This T cell receptor beta chain was captured by sequencing in a study of regulatory T cells in long-lasting Graves disease. Study overall: Antithyroid drug exposure in newly diagnosed Graves' patients had lasted under 3 months.

Sequencing libraries for TCR beta were prepared with iRepertoire HTBI primers and Arm-PCR of CDR3 regions. TCRdb re-called the multiplex PCR reads through MiXCR, storing one row per CDR3 protein. The table shows 450,000 to 600,000 distinct CDR3 sequences, with 15% to 20% occurring only once. The CDR3 runs to 15 residues. Trimming removed 3 bases from V and 5 bases from J, with 17 bases in between. Per the germline V gene, CDR1 is MNHEY and CDR2 is SMNVEV (reference sequence). As to time point: newly diagnosed GD, antithyroid drugs for less than 3 months. Extracted PBMC RNA gave rise to the TCR library. This clonotype was recorded once. These data also formed part of another study, on T cells in Graves' hyperthyroidism and ophthalmopathy. This second report adds: HTBI primers were used for first-round RT-PCR of the TCR CDR3. Stable hyperthyroidism was told apart from ophthalmopathy by a model built on 13 V-J features.

The receptor comes from a man aged 40-49 years with Graves disease. V usage is TRBV27 and J usage is TRBJ2-7, with D perhaps matching TRBD1 (5 bases). The input for sequencing was peripheral blood mononuclear cells (PBMCs), taken at new diagnosis, from a patient treated with antithyroid drugs. In DNA, the CDR3 is TGTGCCAGCAGTTTGGTCGGGCAGGGTGGAGACGAGCAGTACTTC. Amino acid sequence: CASSLVGQGGDEQYF.